Below are 18 T cell receptor beta chains sequenced from a single sample in a study of T cells after yellow fever vaccination (dated 2019 in TCRdb). Libraries were made using 5' RACE. For sequencing, an Illumina NovaSeq 6000 was employed. The public reads were quality trimmed at Q25 with fastp and then assembled into clones with MiXCR by TCRdb, keeping productive beta chains. Each record represents a unique CDR3 protein, reported with the most common genes and DNA among its rows. In all, the sample holds 310,000 or so distinct CDR3 sequences, and less than 4.5% of those were seen once. The biggest ten clones account for around 22% of the sample. The label giving this sample's treatment or condition can be read as: live attenuated yellow fever vaccine strain. The material sequenced was PBMCs, taken on the day of the yellow fever booster vaccination. Source of these receptors: a man younger than 30 who received the YFV17D yellow fever vaccine.

The rearrangement joins TRBV9 to TRBJ2-3; either TRBD1 or TRBD2 may supply D (5 bases each). The germline V gene has CDR1 SGDLS and CDR2 YYNGEE. V dropped 0 bases and J dropped 2 bases, with 10 bases sitting between them. The CDR3 loop spans 15 amino acids. Here the CDR3 DNA reads TGTGCCAGCAGCGTAGAGGGACGGAACACAGATACGCAGTATTTT. It specifies CASSVEGRNTDTQYF. Looking up the rest from reference TRBV9 and TRBJ2-3 gives the full variable domain: DSGVTQTPKHLITATGQRVTLRCSPRSGDLSVYWYQQSLDQGLQFLIQYYNGEERAKGNILERFSAQQFPDLHSELNLSSLELGDSALYFCASSVEGRNTDTQYFGPGTRLTVL.

V gene TRBV29-1 combines with J gene TRBJ2-5; the D is unclear. V shed 4 bases and J shed 5 bases, with 11 bases lying between them. Looked up from germline, CDR1 is SQVTM and CDR2 is ANQGSEA. The CDR3 spans 12 residues. CDR3 region: CSVGGRRETQYF. CDR3 DNA: TGCAGCGTTGGAGGTCGGCGGGAGACCCAGTACTTC.

This clonotype was detected many times. This chain links TRBV29-1 with TRBJ1-6, with D unclear. Germline CDR1 is SQVTM and CDR2 is ANQGSEA. Trimming shortened V by 5 bases and J by 9 bases, and 20 bases separated the two germline ends. The CDR3 covers 15 residues. The CDR3: CSVWEGSVSGSPLHF. In nucleotides, the CDR3 is TGCAGCGTTTGGGAGGGAAGCGTTTCAGGTTCACCCCTCCACTTT.

This clonotype turned up a few times. The V call is TRBV5-1, the J call TRBJ2-7, with a tentative D call TRBD1 (5 bases). The CDR3 is 15 residues long. CDR1 is SGHRS, CDR2 YFSETQ, per germline. V lost 0 bases to trimming and J lost 0 bases, with 10 bases between them. CDR3 DNA sequence: TGCGCCAGCAGCTTGGTGTTAGGGGTCTCCTACGAGCAGTACTTC. Protein sequence: CASSLVLGVSYEQYF. Combining the CDR3 with reference TRBV5-1 and TRBJ2-7 gives the whole variable domain KAGVTQTPRYLIKTRGQQVTLSCSPISGHRSVSWYQQTPGQGLQFLFEYFSETQRNKGNFPGRFSGRQFSNSRSEMNVSTLELGDSALYLCASSLVLGVSYEQYFGPGTRLTVT.

This clonotype was observed a few times. The chain has TRBV5-5 and TRBJ1-2; unclear D gene. The CDR3 runs to 15 residues. Between the trimmed V and J ends, which lost 3 bases and 4 bases, there was a span of 16 bases. Germline-derived CDR1 and CDR2 are SGHKS and YYEKEE (reference sequence). The CDR3 region has the DNA TGTGCCAGCAGCTGGGTCCCCGCAAACCCCTATGGCTACACCTTC. The encoded protein is CASSWVPANPYGYTF.

This clonotype was observed a handful of times. CDR3 protein: CATSEPTSGGTDTQYF. The DNA for the CDR3 is TGTGCCACCAGTGAACCTACTAGCGGGGGGACAGATACGCAGTATTTT. V is TRBV24-1 and J is TRBJ2-3, with TRBD2 matching over 12 bases. This CDR3 comprises 16 residues. Germline V lookup: CDR1 KGHDR, CDR2 SFDVKD. V lost 4 bases and J lost 3; bases outside the gene matches: 4.

Ten or more counts support this clonotype. V usage is TRBV6-6 and J usage is TRBJ2-7; D may be TRBD1 (6 bases). The germline V gene encodes CDR1 MNHNY and CDR2 SVGAGI (reference sequence). Trimming took 2 bases from V and 4 from J, leaving 12 bases between them. This CDR3 spans 14 amino acids. CDR3 residues: CASSYMDRSYEQYF. The CDR3 nucleotides read TGTGCCAGCAGTTACATGGACAGAAGTTACGAGCAGTACTTC.

This clonotype was recorded at least ten times. This chain uses TRBV28 with TRBJ2-3; D remains ambiguous. Trimming removed 8 bases from V and 4 bases from J, with 13 bases in between. The CDR3 spans 13 residues. Germline loops: CDR1 MDHEN, CDR2 SYDVKM. In DNA, the CDR3 is TGTGCCAGCGGTCCTCCAGCTCCAGATACGCAGTATTTT. Translating it yields CASGPPAPDTQYF.

This clonotype was recorded many times. The chain couples TRBV7-8 to TRBJ2-5, with 8 bases matching TRBD1. V trimming: 2 bases; J trimming: 3 bases; junction bases outside the gene matches: 2. The CDR3 spans 14 residues. CDR1 and CDR2 from the germline V gene are SGHVS and FQNEAQ. This chain's CDR3 is CASSLMTGEETQYF. DNA for the CDR3: TGTGCCAGCAGCTTAATGACAGGGGAAGAGACCCAGTACTTC.

This clonotype was counted between two and nine times. The chain recombines TRBV2 with TRBJ1-6; possibly TRBD1 for D (6 bases). Germline V gives CDR1 SNHLY, CDR2 FYNNEI. V gave up 6 bases and J gave up 0 bases, with 12 bases separating them. This CDR3 contains 16 residues. The DNA for the CDR3 is TGTGCCAGCAGAGGAGGACAGAGCTCCTATAATTCACCCCTCCACTTT. Its translation: CASRGGQSSYNSPLHF.

This sequence joins TRBV20-1 and TRBJ1-1; 7 bases are shared with TRBD1. The J segment lost 8 bases and the V segment lost 2 bases, leaving 11 bases of the junction unmatched. This CDR3 is built from 14 residues. Germline assignment: CDR1 DFQATT and CDR2 SNEGSKA (reference sequence). The CDR3: CSARPNRGVMEAFF. The CDR3 region has the DNA TGCAGTGCTAGACCTAACAGGGGAGTCATGGAAGCTTTCTTT.

This clonotype has just a few counts. CDR3 DNA sequence: TGTGCCAGCAGCCGCGGGACAATTCGGCAGGGCGAGCAGTACTTC. The encoded protein is CASSRGTIRQGEQYF. The chain is built from TRBV7-2 and TRBJ2-7; D tentatively reads TRBD1 or TRBD2 (6 bases each). The CDR3 totals 15 residues. Trimming removed 5 bases from V and 6 bases from J, with 20 bases in between. Per germline, CDR1 SGHTA and CDR2 FQGNSA.

The chain combines TRBV5-1 with TRBJ2-7, with D possibly being TRBD1 or TRBD2 (5 bases each). The length of the CDR3 is 14 residues. The V and J ends lost 4 bases and 6 bases respectively, with 17 bases between them. The V gene's germline CDR1 is SGHRS and CDR2 YFSETQ. The DNA of the CDR3 is TGCGCCAGCAGCCCCGGGACCCACCTCGGCGAGCAGTACTTC. This translates into CASSPGTHLGEQYF.

V and J are TRBV7-8 and TRBJ2-6; possibly TRBD1 for D (6 bases). The V end was cut by 4 bases, the J end by 8 bases, with 15 bases between. This CDR3 region has 15 residues. Germline V lookup: CDR1 SGHVS, CDR2 FQNEAQ. The CDR3 is CASSYGTLPPNVLTF. The CDR3 region has the DNA TGTGCCAGCAGCTACGGGACACTGCCCCCCAACGTCCTGACTTTC.

This clonotype was seen at least ten times. J is TRBJ2-3 and V is TRBV4-2; 8 positions agree with TRBD2. J gave up 1 base and V 3 bases, and 3 bases lay outside the gene matches. The CDR3 extends over 15 amino acids. CDR1 is LGHNA and CDR2 is YNFKEQ in the germline V gene. CDR3 DNA sequence: TGTGCCAGCAGCCAGATTAGCGGGGGCACAGATACGCAGTATTTT. Its protein is CASSQISGGTDTQYF.

Only a few counts were recorded for this clonotype. The chain links TRBV6-5 to TRBJ2-7; D might be TRBD1 (5 bases). In germline, CDR1 is MNHEY, CDR2 SVGAGI. The V gene lost 0 bases and the J gene lost 2 bases, with 14 bases spanning the gap. The CDR3 has 16 amino acids. CDR3: CASSYSRAGMAYEQYF. CDR3 nucleotide sequence: TGTGCCAGCAGTTACTCTCGGGCAGGGATGGCCTACGAGCAGTACTTC.

This clonotype appeared many times. The rearrangement uses TRBV4-3 and TRBJ1-2; D might be TRBD1 (5 bases). This CDR3 contains 15 residues. Germline V gene sequence: CDR1 LGHNA, CDR2 YSLEER. V gave up 6 bases and J gave up 2 bases, with 16 bases separating them. The CDR3 reads CASRGAGTTNYGYTF. CDR3 coding DNA: TGCGCCAGCAGAGGGGCAGGGACCACGAACTATGGCTACACCTTC.

This clonotype was picked up a small number of times. This chain uses TRBV30 with TRBJ2-7; 9 nucleotides agree with TRBD1. The germline CDR1 and CDR2 sequences are GTSNPN and SVGIG (reference sequence). V dropped 0 bases and J dropped 4; count of bases not matched to a gene: 1. CDR3 size: 13 residues. The CDR3 region is CAWSVTGGYEQYF. The CDR3 DNA reads TGTGCCTGGAGTGTGACAGGGGGGTACGAGCAGTACTTC.